This T cell receptor (beta chain) was found in a study of blood T cell repertoires in COVID-19. Sequencing used immunoSEQ multiplex PCR; TCRdb keeps in-frame clones, though not all of them. The sample consists of 110,000 to 150,000 clones, roughly 80% of them appearing once. The length of the CDR3 is 15 residues. Looked up from germline, CDR1 is MNHEY and CDR2 is SVGAGI. The V end was cut by 6 bases, the J end by 8 bases, with 20 bases between. Sequenced input: peripheral blood. This chain connects TRBV6-5 to TRBJ2-1; D is unclear. The receptor's source is a human donor in a cohort sampled during active COVID-19. CDR3 in DNA: TGTGCCAGCAGCGATTCTGGCCGGCGTCGGGATGAGCAGTTCTTC. Translating it yields CASSDSGRRRDEQFF.